Following are 30 T cell receptor beta chains from one sample sequenced in a study of cytomegalovirus exposure and HLA in healthy donors. Repertoires were generated with immunoSEQ multiplex PCR, while TCRdb's copy carries only in-frame clones and drops some. The repertoire holds 220,000 or so clones, approximately 80% seen once, with over 13% in the top ten. Sequenced input: PBMCs. These receptors were collected from a woman in her thirties in good health and CMV-seropositive.

This rearrangement joins TRBV28 to TRBJ2-7, with TRBD1 matching 9 bases. CDR3 length equals 15 residues. CDR1 and CDR2 from the germline V gene are MDHEN and SYDVKM. CDR3 sequence reads: CASATPGTGLYEQYF. CDR3 nucleotide sequence: TGTGCGTCGGCGACTCCCGGGACAGGGTTGTACGAGCAGTACTTC.

The chain links TRBV20-1 to TRBJ1-2, with no clear D. Germline CDR1 DFQATT, CDR2 SNEGSKA (reference sequence). Trimming removed 4 bases from V and 6 bases from J, with 6 bases in between. CDR3 length: 10 amino acids. The CDR3 sequence: CSATSHGYTF. The CDR3 nucleotides are TGCAGTGCTACCTCCCATGGCTACACCTTC.

A word on this clone: Given a much more abundant clone one base away, this may be a read error. The CDR3 sequence: CASSALAGSYNEQFF. DNA for the CDR3: TGTGCCAGCAGTGCACTAGCGGGGTCCTACAATGAGCAGTTCTTC. V gene TRBV6-5 combines with J gene TRBJ2-1, with 10 bases matching TRBD2. After removal of 5 bases from V and 1 base from J, the junction contained 2 bases not matched to a gene. Germline CDR1 is MNHEY and CDR2 is SVGAGI. This CDR3 comprises 15 residues.

The CDR3 reads CASSVGPRSYEQYF. CDR3 bases: TGTGCCAGCAGCGTAGGTCCGAGGTCCTACGAGCAGTACTTC. This sequence joins TRBV9 and TRBJ2-7, with D hard to call. Trimming stripped 0 bases from V and 1 base from J, with 8 bases between. Germline CDR1 reads SGDLS; CDR2 reads YYNGEE. CDR3 size: 14 residues.

The chain couples TRBV30 to TRBJ1-1; D not certain. The CDR3 extends over 10 amino acids. The V gene's germline CDR1 is GTSNPN and CDR2 SVGIG (reference sequence). Written as DNA, the CDR3 is TGTGCTTGGGAACAGACAGAAGCTTTCTTT. The encoded protein is CAWEQTEAFF.

The V call is TRBV4-1, the J call TRBJ2-3, with TRBD2 as a possible D gene (5 bases). The CDR3 runs 15 residues. Germline-derived CDR1 and CDR2 are MGHRA and YSYEKL. The V gene lost 2 bases and the J gene lost 4 bases, with 13 bases spanning the gap. CDR3: CASSQLGSPADTQYF. The CDR3 DNA sequence: TGCGCCAGCAGCCAACTTGGGAGTCCCGCAGATACGCAGTATTTT.

V and J are TRBV15 and TRBJ2-1; 13 positions agree with TRBD2. Per germline, CDR1 LNHNV and CDR2 YYDKDF (reference sequence). The ends lost 6 bases at V and 4 bases at J; junction bases unmatched: 6. The CDR3 consists of 16 residues. The CDR3 protein is CATRGLAGDRYNEQFF. DNA for the CDR3: TGTGCCACCAGAGGACTAGCGGGAGATCGGTACAATGAGCAGTTCTTC.

The chain joins TRBV7-6 to TRBJ1-5; D unclear. V was cut by 0 bases and J by 0 bases, with 3 bases left in between. The CDR3 length is 14 residues. Looked up from germline, CDR1 is SGHVS and CDR2 is FNYEAQ. CDR3 nucleotides: TGTGCCAGCAGCTTAGCGGATAGCAATCAGCCCCAGCATTTT. Its translation: CASSLADSNQPQHF. Together with reference TRBV7-6 and TRBJ1-5, the CDR3 gives the full variable domain: GAGVSQSPRYKVTKRGQDVALRCDPISGHVSLYWYRQALGQGPEFLTYFNYEAQQDKSGLPNDRFSAERPEGSISTLTIQRTEQRDSAMYRCASSLADSNQPQHFGDGTRLSIL.

J is TRBJ1-2 and V is TRBV9; D is uncertain. Germline V CDR1 and CDR2: SGDLS, YYNGEE. Trimming cost V 1 base and J 8 bases, with 6 bases left between them. This CDR3 has 11 residues. The CDR3 bases are TGTGCCAGCAGCGTATTAGGAGGCTACACCTTC. This encodes CASSVLGGYTF.

This clone was seen a handful of times. The CDR3 protein is CASSSTHSGANVLTF. CDR3 nucleotides: TGTGCCAGCAGTTCCACGCACTCTGGGGCCAACGTCCTGACTTTC. The V and J genes are TRBV6-5 and TRBJ2-6; D unresolved. V was cut by 4 bases and J by 0 bases, with 7 bases left in between. This CDR3 comprises 15 residues. CDR1 is MNHEY, CDR2 SVGAGI, per germline.

The chain carries TRBV2 and TRBJ1-1, with D possibly being TRBD1 (6 bases). The CDR3 consists of 10 residues. Trimming left V 7 bases short and J 6 bases short, with 6 bases between. Germline V gives CDR1 SNHLY, CDR2 FYNNEI. The chain's CDR3 is CASKGAEAFF. The DNA of the CDR3 is TGTGCCAGCAAGGGGGCTGAAGCTTTCTTT.

This clone was recorded many times. The chain combines TRBV2 with TRBJ2-3; no clear D. V lost 6 bases to trimming and J lost 0 bases, with 10 bases between them. The CDR3 is 14 residues long. From germline, CDR1 is SNHLY and CDR2 FYNNEI. The CDR3 bases are TGTGCCAGCAGCGGAGACATTAGCACAGATACGCAGTATTTT. Its protein product is CASSGDISTDTQYF.

This clone was seen a single time. The V and J genes are TRBV2 and TRBJ2-2; D may correspond to TRBD1 or TRBD2 (6 bases each). Looked up from germline, CDR1 is SNHLY and CDR2 is FYNNEI. V gave up 3 bases and J gave up 5 bases, with 19 bases separating them. The CDR3 is 17 residues long. Here the CDR3 reads CASSEKGGAFGTGELFF. CDR3 DNA sequence: TGTGCCAGCAGTGAGAAGGGGGGCGCGTTTGGAACCGGGGAGCTGTTTTTT.

This clone was seen only a few times. The chain uses TRBV7-8 and TRBJ1-1, with D unresolved. From germline, CDR1 is SGHVS and CDR2 FQNEAQ. This CDR3 comprises 14 residues. V was cut by 5 bases and J by 3 bases, with 13 bases left in between. CDR3: CASSKTSSYTEAFF. The CDR3 DNA reads TGTGCCAGCAGCAAAACGTCCAGCTACACTGAAGCTTTCTTT.

DNA for the CDR3: TGTGCCTGGAGCCCCGACAGGGGAAGCAATCAGCCCCAGCATTTT. As protein: CAWSPDRGSNQPQHF. V and J are TRBV30 and TRBJ1-5; 8 nucleotides agree with TRBD1. Per the germline V gene, CDR1 is GTSNPN and CDR2 is SVGIG (reference sequence). CDR3 size: 15 residues. V trimming: 3 bases; J trimming: 1 base; junction bases outside the gene matches: 5.

J is TRBJ2-1 and V is TRBV7-6; the match to TRBD2 covers 10 bases. CDR1 and CDR2 (germline): SGHVS, FNYEAQ. V lost 3 bases, J lost 1 base, and 6 bases stayed unmatched. This CDR3 comprises 17 residues. CDR3 region: CASSLYVSGGSYNEQFF. The CDR3 bases are TGTGCCAGCAGCTTGTATGTTAGCGGGGGGTCCTACAATGAGCAGTTCTTC. Together with reference TRBV7-6 and TRBJ2-1, the CDR3 gives the full variable domain: GAGVSQSPRYKVTKRGQDVALRCDPISGHVSLYWYRQALGQGPEFLTYFNYEAQQDKSGLPNDRFSAERPEGSISTLTIQRTEQRDSAMYRCASSLYVSGGSYNEQFFGPGTRLTVL.

The CDR3 DNA sequence: TGTGCCAGCAGTTACTCGATGGAGGGAGGTGAAGCTTTCTTT. It encodes CASSYSMEGGEAFF. The chain combines TRBV6-5 with TRBJ1-1, with D unresolved. Germline CDR1 MNHEY, CDR2 SVGAGI. The CDR3 totals 14 residues. Trimming left V 0 bases short and J 7 bases short, with 12 bases between.

The chain carries TRBV5-6 and TRBJ2-7; 11 bases are shared with TRBD2. This CDR3 has 14 residues. CDR1 and CDR2 from the germline V gene are SGHDT and YYEEEE. The junction had 3 bases not matched to a gene; V was cut back by 3 bases and J by 4 bases. Written as DNA, the CDR3 is TGTGCCAGCAGCTCTAGCGGGAGGATTTACGAGCAGTACTTC. As protein: CASSSSGRIYEQYF. Variable domain in full (rest from reference TRBV5-6 and TRBJ2-7): DAGVTQSPTHLIKTRGQQVTLRCSPKSGHDTVSWYQQALGQGPQFIFQYYEEEERQRGNFPDRFSGHQFPNYSSELNVNALLLGDSALYLCASSSSGRIYEQYFGPGTRLTVT.

The CDR3 DNA is TGTGCCTGGAGGGCCCCTAGTTGGGGCTACACCTTC. Protein: CAWRAPSWGYTF. The gene calls are TRBV30 and TRBJ1-2; unclear D gene. V was shortened by 3 bases and J by 8 bases, with 13 bases between the two germline ends. Germline V gene sequence: CDR1 GTSNPN, CDR2 SVGIG (reference sequence). The CDR3 is 12 residues long.

The rearrangement uses TRBV7-2 and TRBJ2-2, with 8 nucleotides matching TRBD1. This CDR3 is 16 amino acids long. With 1 base clipped from V and 3 bases from J, the junction kept 4 bases outside the gene matches. Germline CDR1 and CDR2: SGHTA and FQGNSA. CDR3 coding DNA: TGTGCCAGCAGCTTAGATGGGACAGGATACACCGGGGAGCTGTTTTTT. This gives the protein CASSLDGTGYTGELFF.

The chain is built from TRBV7-3 and TRBJ2-1; possibly TRBD1 for D (6 bases). Germline CDR1 reads SGHTA; CDR2 reads FQGTGA. V lost 2 bases and J lost 10, with 15 bases in between. The CDR3 extends over 14 amino acids. The CDR3 nucleotides read TGTGCCAGCAGCTTAGGTGGGGGCCTAAGGGAGCAGTTCTTC. This sequence encodes CASSLGGGLREQFF.

This clone has just a few counts. V usage is TRBV7-9 and J usage is TRBJ2-2; 9 nucleotides line up with TRBD1. Germline assignment: CDR1 SEHNR and CDR2 FQNEAQ (reference sequence). With V trimmed by 5 bases and J by 5 bases, 9 bases remained unmatched. This CDR3 is 16 amino acids long. For the CDR3, the DNA is TGTGCCAGCAGCACTCGACAGGGGGTAGGGACCGGGGAGCTGTTTTTT. Amino acids: CASSTRQGVGTGELFF.

This sequence joins TRBV6-5 and TRBJ1-2, with 9 bases matching TRBD1. This CDR3 has 13 residues. CDR1 and CDR2 (germline): MNHEY, SVGAGI. The V and J ends lost 2 bases and 8 bases, in that order; junction bases with no gene match: 3. This CDR3 reads CASSYRDRDGYTF. CDR3 coding DNA: TGTGCCAGCAGTTACCGGGACAGGGACGGCTACACCTTC.

V usage is TRBV5-1 and J usage is TRBJ2-7; D is undetermined. The CDR3 is made up of 16 amino acids. V lost 4 bases, J lost 0 bases, and 17 bases lay in between. Germline V gives CDR1 SGHRS, CDR2 YFSETQ. The CDR3 loop is CASSRILGGSSYEQYF. In DNA form, the CDR3 reads TGCGCCAGCAGCCGAATCCTGGGCGGCAGCTCCTACGAGCAGTACTTC.

CDR3 DNA: TGCGCCAGCAGCTTGGAACCGCCGAACTATGGCTACACCTTC. It specifies CASSLEPPNYGYTF. V is TRBV5-1 and J is TRBJ1-2; no definite D call. Trimming stripped 0 bases from V and 2 bases from J, with 8 bases between. The CDR3 has 14 amino acids. Per germline, CDR1 SGHRS and CDR2 YFSETQ.

Here the CDR3 DNA reads TGTGCCAGCAGCGTAGAGGGGCTCGGGTCCGACGAGCAGTACTTC. Amino acid sequence: CASSVEGLGSDEQYF. The gene calls are TRBV9 and TRBJ2-7, with D possibly being TRBD1 (5 bases). Deletions cut 0 bases from V and 5 bases from J, with 15 bases between. This CDR3 comprises 15 residues. Germline CDR1 reads SGDLS; CDR2 reads YYNGEE.

This chain joins TRBV5-6 and TRBJ1-5; D gene uncertain. The CDR3 has 14 residues. V lost 0 bases to trimming and J lost 3 bases, with 7 bases between them. CDR1 is SGHDT, CDR2 YYEEEE, per germline. CDR3 sequence reads: CASSLGQHNQPQHF. DNA of the CDR3: TGTGCCAGCAGCTTGGGGCAGCACAATCAGCCCCAGCATTTT.

In this sample, this clone turned up a few times. The chain joins TRBV19 to TRBJ2-7, with 9 bases fitting TRBD1. After removal of 5 bases from V and 5 bases from J, the junction contained 13 bases not matched to a gene. This CDR3 comprises 16 residues. Germline V gives CDR1 LNHDA, CDR2 SQIVND (reference sequence). The CDR3 is CASSPSQGALGNEQYF. Written as DNA, the CDR3 is TGTGCCAGTAGTCCCTCACAGGGGGCTTTAGGGAACGAGCAGTACTTC.

The V call is TRBV5-1, the J call TRBJ1-4, with D uncertain. The CDR3 runs to 14 residues. V lost 6 bases, J lost 3 bases, and 12 bases lay in between. Germline V lookup: CDR1 SGHRS, CDR2 YFSETQ. The CDR3 spells CASKNYVSNEKLFF. In DNA, the CDR3 is TGCGCCAGCAAAAATTATGTCTCTAATGAAAAACTGTTTTTT.

This rearrangement joins TRBV27 to TRBJ1-2; D unclear. Deletions cut 7 bases from V and 4 bases from J, with 13 bases between. Looked up from germline, CDR1 is MNHEY and CDR2 is SMNVEV (reference sequence). CDR3 size: 13 residues. The CDR3 spells CASTPRAGYGYTF. The CDR3 nucleotides read TGTGCCAGCACTCCGCGGGCTGGCTATGGCTACACCTTC.